This T cell receptor (beta chain) was observed in a study of OX40 agonist ivuxolimab in advanced cancers. Whole-study context: The dose of intravenous ivuxolimab that patients received every 2 weeks ranged from 0.01 to 10 mg/kg. Whole-study findings and limits: Relative to CD4+ cells, CD8+ T cells on average had more expanded clones.

No patient had autoimmune disease or received systemic immunosuppression. Profiled with immunoSEQ multiplex PCR; TCRdb holds only in-frame clones, not every one. This sample carries 100,000 or so clones, approximately 95% of them seen once, and the ten largest clones take around 2.2%. Note on this clone: Its antigen is as yet unknown.

CDR1 and CDR2 (germline): MDHEN, SYDVKM. This CDR3 comprises 17 residues. The trim removed 4 bases at V and 6 bases at J, leaving 12 bases unmatched. This sequence was found in an adult with an advanced solid tumor such as melanoma, head and neck, liver or kidney cancer. The starting material was CD4+ or CD8+ T cells sorted from blood, obtained in a trial of the OX40 agonist ivuxolimab. The rearrangement links TRBV28 to TRBJ2-1; 10 bases fit TRBD2. CDR3 sequence: CASSYALSSGGSNEQFF. CDR3 nucleotide sequence: TGTGCCAGCAGTTACGCCCTCTCTAGCGGGGGATCCAATGAGCAGTTCTTC.